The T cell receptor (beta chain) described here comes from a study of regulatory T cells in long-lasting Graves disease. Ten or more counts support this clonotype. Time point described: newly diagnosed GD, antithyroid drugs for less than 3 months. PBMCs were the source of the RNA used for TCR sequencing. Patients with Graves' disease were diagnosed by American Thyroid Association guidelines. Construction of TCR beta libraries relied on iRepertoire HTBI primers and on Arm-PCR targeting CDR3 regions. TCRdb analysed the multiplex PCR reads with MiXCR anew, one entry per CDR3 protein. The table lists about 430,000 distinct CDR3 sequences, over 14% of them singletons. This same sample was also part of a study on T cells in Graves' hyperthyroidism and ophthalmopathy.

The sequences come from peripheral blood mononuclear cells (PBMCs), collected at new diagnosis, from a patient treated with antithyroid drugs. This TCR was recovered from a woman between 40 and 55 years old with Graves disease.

As DNA, the CDR3 is TGTGCCAGCAGTGAACTGACTAGCGGGAGATGGGAGCAGTACTTC. Its translation is CASSELTSGRWEQYF. The chain combines TRBV2 with TRBJ2-7, with 12 nucleotides matching TRBD2. The CDR3 runs 15 residues. V was pared by 2 bases and J by 7 bases, with 6 bases of the junction left unmatched. The germline CDR1 and CDR2 sequences are SNHLY and FYNNEI.